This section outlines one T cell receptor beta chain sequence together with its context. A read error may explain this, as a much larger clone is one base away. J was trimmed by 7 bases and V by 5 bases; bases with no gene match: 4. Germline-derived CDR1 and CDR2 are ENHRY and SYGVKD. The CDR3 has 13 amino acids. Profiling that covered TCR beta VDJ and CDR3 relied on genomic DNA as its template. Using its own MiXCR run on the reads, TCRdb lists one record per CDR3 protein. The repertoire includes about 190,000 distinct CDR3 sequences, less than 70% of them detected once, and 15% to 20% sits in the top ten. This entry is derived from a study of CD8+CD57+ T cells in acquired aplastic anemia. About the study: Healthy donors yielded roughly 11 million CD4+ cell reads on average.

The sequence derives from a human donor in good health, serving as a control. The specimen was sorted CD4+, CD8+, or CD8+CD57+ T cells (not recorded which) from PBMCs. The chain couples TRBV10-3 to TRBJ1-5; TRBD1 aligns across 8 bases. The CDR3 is CAISYSGGQPQHF. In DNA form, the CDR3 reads TGTGCCATCAGTTACTCAGGGGGCCAGCCCCAGCATTTT.